The text below deals with one TCR beta chain. This CDR3 is 10 amino acids long. The V gene lost 1 base and the J gene lost 12 bases, with 9 bases spanning the gap. Germline lookup yields CDR1 DFQATT and CDR2 SNEGSKA (reference sequence). The repertoire was sequenced with immunoSEQ multiplex PCR; TCRdb's copy has only in-frame clones and lacks some. The data show 90,000 to 150,000 clones, with 88% seen just once and less than 3.5% held by the top ten. This record comes from a study of control samples from healthy donors and cancer patients. The source is a man aged 40-49 years in good health. The rearrangement links TRBV20-1 to TRBJ1-1; the D gene is possibly TRBD1 (5 bases). Sequenced: blood. The CDR3 DNA follows: TGCAGTGCTAGAGTTCAGGGTACTTTCTTT. It encodes CSARVQGTFF.